The present T cell receptor (beta chain) was sequenced within a study of blood T cell repertoires in COVID-19. TCRdb keeps only in-frame clones here, not all; method: immunoSEQ multiplex PCR. The sample consists of a few hundred thousand clones, 80% to 90% of them appearing once. V lost 1 base, J lost 2 bases, and 2 bases stayed unmatched. The CDR3 has 15 residues. Germline lookup yields CDR1 SGDLS and CDR2 YYNGEE. The source of this sequence is a man aged 40-50 years with acute or convalescent COVID-19. This rearrangement joins TRBV9 to TRBJ2-7; 11 bases are a match to TRBD2. The specimen was peripheral blood. CDR3 residues: CASSVSSGGAYEQYF. CDR3 nucleotides: TGTGCCAGCAGCGTAAGTAGCGGGGGGGCCTACGAGCAGTACTTC.